This T cell receptor (beta chain) comes out of a study of glioma-infiltrating T cells after dendritic cell vaccination. Across the whole study: Autologous tumor lysate-pulsed dendritic cell vaccination was given between the early 2000s and the early 2010s.

Data came from immunoSEQ multiplex PCR; TCRdb stores just in-frame clones and leaves some out. Here the sample spans over 90,000 clones, roughly 79% being singletons. Concerning this clone: What it recognizes is unknown.

Study-level points and caveats: Longer survival after dendritic cell vaccination followed higher pretreatment TIL content.

Patients had residual fresh-frozen tumor tissue and more than two years of survival data. Blood PBMC samples: pre-vaccination, two weeks post third vaccination, and at tumor progression. This CDR3 region has 14 residues. V lost 4 bases to trimming and J lost 5 bases; unmatched junction nucleotides: 3. CDR1 and CDR2 (germline): MNHEY, SMNVEV (reference sequence). The clonotype originates from a human donor with glioblastoma. The chain links TRBV27 to TRBJ2-5, with 11 nucleotides matching TRBD1. The sequences come from blood, collected before dendritic cell vaccination. The CDR3 DNA reads TGTGCCAGCAGTTATGGGACAGGGGGGGAGACCCAGTACTTC. Protein sequence: CASSYGTGGETQYF.